This T cell receptor (beta chain) was identified during a study of T cells in women clearing cervical HPV infection. Whole-study results and caveats: Cases and controls were distinguished at AUC around 0.87 by richness and V genes.

The CDR3 extends over 13 amino acids. The germline V gene has CDR1 GTSNPN and CDR2 SVGIG (reference sequence). Assay used: immunoSEQ multiplex PCR; TCRdb lists only in-frame clones, some missing. This sample's clone table lists some 46,000 clones. A word on this clone: As yet, its antigen is unknown. The read falls 3 residues short of the CDR3 end, and the missing part is taken from the germline J gene.

This clonotype was sampled from a woman between 18 and 70 years old with a cervical HPV16 infection that either progressed to CIN3+ or cleared (not recorded which). The material sequenced was blood buffy coat. The V and J genes are TRBV30 and TRBJ1-1, with 7 bases aligning to TRBD1. CDR3 DNA, as far as it was read: TGTGCCTGGAGCATCCAGGGGGTGTCCGAA. It specifies CAWSIQGVSE. The CDR3, in full, reads CAWSIQGVSEAFF.